This TCR beta chain was found in a study of blood T cell repertoires in COVID-19. Looking at the study overall: Samples representing acute and convalescent COVID-19 were sourced from the United States, Italy and Spain.

Authors' methods: Estimation of nucleated cell counts relied on the amplification of reference gene primers. Here immunoSEQ multiplex PCR was the method, and the copy in TCRdb shows in-frame clones only, minus some. The V and J calls and clone size come from that table; D and trimming were worked out from the DNA. The data contain about 180,000 clones, 65% to 85% of them singletons. Followed longitudinally, the Seattle patients had been enrolled during active infection. Germline CDR1 is MNHEY and CDR2 is SVGEGT. The CDR3 is 11 amino acids. V lost 5 bases, J lost 3 bases, and 2 bases lay in between. Input material: peripheral blood. V is TRBV6-2 or TRBV6-3 and J is TRBJ1-5; D unresolved. This clonotype originated in a woman aged 40 to 50 with COVID-19, enrolled during active disease. This chain's CDR3 is CASSHNQPQHF. The CDR3 DNA sequence: TGTGCCAGCAGTCACAATCAGCCCCAGCATTTT.